The 15 T cell receptor beta chains below were found in one sample sequenced in a study of CDR3 diversity in severe acne. TCRdb re-analysed the PCR reads in MiXCR, keeping a single row per CDR3 protein. The data contain around 100,000 distinct CDR3 sequences, 45% to 60% of them singletons. Material for sequencing was blood. These TCRs come from a male donor with acne.

The chain employs TRBV20-1 and TRBJ2-1; 9 positions match TRBD2. Germline CDR1 is DFQATT and CDR2 is SNEGSKA (reference sequence). The CDR3 length is 14 residues. The DNA of the CDR3 is TGCAGGGGGGAGGGCGGGAGGGCCTACAATGAGCAGTTCTTC. Protein product: CRGEGGRAYNEQFF.

The chain recombines TRBV20-1 with TRBJ2-1; TRBD2 aligns across 10 bases. The CDR3 sequence is 18 residues long. V shed 0 bases, J shed 9 bases, and the junction held 17 bases outside the gene matches. Germline CDR1 DFQATT, CDR2 SNEGSKA (reference sequence). The CDR3 is CSARDVTSGTRVYREQFF. The CDR3 DNA reads as TGCAGTGCTAGAGATGTAACTAGCGGGACTAGGGTCTATCGTGAGCAGTTCTTC.

Regarding this clonotype: It may be a read error: a sequence one base away is much more abundant. The rearrangement joins TRBV4-1 to TRBJ2-7; D is undetermined. V was trimmed by 2 bases and J by 3 bases, leaving 2 bases between them. The germline CDR1 and CDR2 sequences are MGHRA and YSYEKL. This CDR3 is built from 11 residues. CDR3 DNA sequence: TGCGCCAGCAGCCAAAACTACGAGCAGTACGTC. This encodes CASSQNYEQYV.

This clonotype was counted many times. The chain carries TRBV20-1 and TRBJ2-3, with D unclear. Germline V gene sequence: CDR1 DFQATT, CDR2 SNEGSKA (reference sequence). Deletions cut 6 bases from V and 3 bases from J, with 10 bases between. This CDR3 has 12 residues. Written as DNA, the CDR3 is TGCAGTGCGGCAACAAGGACAGATACGCAGTATTTT. This codes for CSAATRTDTQYF.

This chain links TRBV2 with TRBJ2-7; 12 bases fit TRBD2. CDR3 size: 16 residues. Germline V gives CDR1 SNHLY, CDR2 FYNNEI. The junction had 9 bases not matched to a gene; V was cut back by 4 bases and J by 5 bases. The CDR3, as DNA: TGTGCCAGCAGTGCTGAACTAGCGGGAGGTACTGACGAGCAGTACGTC. It translates to CASSAELAGGTDEQYV.

Worth noting for this clonotype: The conserved phenylalanine or tryptophan normally closing the CDR3 is absent here, so this likely arose from a read error. The V gene is TRBV9, the J gene TRBJ2-7; D unclear. Trimming stripped 8 bases from V and 3 bases from J, with 12 bases between. The CDR3 covers 12 residues. Germline CDR1 reads SGDLS; CDR2 reads YYNGEE. CDR3 in amino acids: CARRRMGYEQYL. The DNA for the CDR3 is TGTGCCAGAAGACGGATGGGCTACGAGCAGTACCTC.

This chain uses TRBV7-3 with TRBJ2-3, with D unclear. The J call could be wrong; TRBJ2-5 is a better fit for the DNA end. Germline CDR1 reads SGHTA; CDR2 reads FQGTGA. The CDR3 covers 15 residues. The CDR3 spells CASSLGSGQAETQYF. CDR3 DNA sequence: TGTGCCAGCAGCTTAGGGTCCGGTCAGGCGGAGACCCAGTACTTC.

This clonotype came up a few times. Here the CDR3 DNA reads TGTGCCAGCAGTTTATTAGGGGGGGCTCAGCCCCAGCATTTT. Encoded protein: CASSLLGGAQPQHF. This sequence joins TRBV12-3 or TRBV12-4 and TRBJ1-5; D might be TRBD1 (6 bases). This CDR3 spans 14 amino acids. V was shortened by 2 bases and J by 6 bases, with 11 bases between the two germline ends.

The chain recombines TRBV7-9 with TRBJ1-1; a weak D match, TRBD1 (5 bases). There are 13 residues in the CDR3. V lost 5 bases and J lost 6, with 13 bases in between. Looked up from germline, CDR1 is SEHNR and CDR2 is FQNEAQ (reference sequence). CDR3 loop: CASSQPTGAEAFF. The DNA for the CDR3 is TGTGCCAGCAGCCAACCGACGGGGGCTGAAGCTTTCTTT.

The rearrangement uses TRBV20-1 and TRBJ1-1; D possibly corresponds to TRBD1 (5 bases). Between the trimmed V and J ends, which lost 1 base and 13 bases, there was a span of 13 bases. The germline gives CDR1 DFQATT, CDR2 SNEGSKA (reference sequence). The CDR3 is made up of 11 amino acids. CDR3 amino acids: CSARGDVLLFF. The CDR3 DNA follows: TGCAGTGCTAGAGGGGACGTCCTGCTTTTCTTT.

As regards this clonotype: A much larger clone lies one base from this, so it may be a read error. It is likely a read error, because the conserved phenylalanine at the end of the CDR3 is missing. The V gene is TRBV11-1, the J gene TRBJ1-1, with TRBD1 matching 12 bases. The germline V gene encodes CDR1 SGHAT and CDR2 FQDESV (reference sequence). CDR3 length: 14 residues. Trimming removed 7 bases from V and 7 bases from J; junction bases left unmatched: 7. The DNA for the CDR3 is TGTGCCAGCACCCCGGGACAGGGGGCAGGTGAAGCTTTCCTT. Translation: CASTPGQGAGEAFL.

In its sample, this clonotype was seen many times. This chain links TRBV7-2 with TRBJ2-1, with 12 bases fitting TRBD2. Trimming cost V 5 bases and J 10 bases; bases outside gene matches: 12. The CDR3 is 16 amino acids. Germline CDR1 and CDR2: SGHTA and FQGNSA. For the CDR3, the DNA is TGTGCCAGCAGCCCTCAAATACTAGCGGGAGGCCGGGAGCAGTTCTTC. It is translated as CASSPQILAGGREQFF.

The chain joins TRBV6-1 to TRBJ1-1, with D tentatively TRBD1 (5 bases). The CDR3 runs 11 residues. Trimming shortened V by 5 bases and J by 4 bases, and 5 bases separated the two germline ends. Germline V gene data show CDR1 as MNHNS and CDR2 as SASEGT. As DNA, the CDR3 is TGTGCCAGCAGTCAGGGCACTGAAGCTTTCTTT. This codes for CASSQGTEAFF.

As regards this clonotype: With a much larger clone just one base away, this may be a read error. This chain links TRBV5-4 with TRBJ2-2; 7 bases align to TRBD1. The CDR3 loop spans 16 amino acids. In germline, CDR1 is SGHNT, CDR2 YYREEE (reference sequence). V lost 4 bases, J lost 6 bases, and 12 bases stayed unmatched. Here the CDR3 DNA reads TGTGCCAGCAGCCCCCACGGGGTAGGGGGCGCCGGGGAGCTGTTTTTT. The encoded protein is CASSPHGVGGAGELFF.

The chain combines TRBV7-2 with TRBJ2-1; D not resolved. The CDR3 contains 15 residues. Trimming cost V 1 base and J 6 bases, with 13 bases left between them. Germline assignment: CDR1 SGHTA and CDR2 FQGNSA. For the CDR3, the DNA is TGTGCCAGCAGCTTAGATAAAGGCTATGGCAATGAGCAGTTCTTC. Its translation: CASSLDKGYGNEQFF.